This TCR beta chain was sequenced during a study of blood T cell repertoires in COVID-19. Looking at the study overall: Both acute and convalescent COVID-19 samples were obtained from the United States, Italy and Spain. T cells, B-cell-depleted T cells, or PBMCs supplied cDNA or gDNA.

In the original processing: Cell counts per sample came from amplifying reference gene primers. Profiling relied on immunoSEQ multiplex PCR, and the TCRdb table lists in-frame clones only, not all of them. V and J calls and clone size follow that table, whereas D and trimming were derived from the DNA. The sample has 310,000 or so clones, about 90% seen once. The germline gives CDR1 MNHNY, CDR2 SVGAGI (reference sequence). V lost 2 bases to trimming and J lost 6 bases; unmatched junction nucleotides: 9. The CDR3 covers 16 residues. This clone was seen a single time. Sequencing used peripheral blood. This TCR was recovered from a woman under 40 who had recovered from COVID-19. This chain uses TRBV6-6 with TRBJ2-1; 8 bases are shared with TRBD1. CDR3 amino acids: CASSYPTGVTTNEQFF. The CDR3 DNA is TGTGCCAGCAGTTACCCGACAGGGGTCACTACCAATGAGCAGTTCTTC.